Detailed here is one TCR beta chain. Its antigen is as yet unknown. In the PCR, 60 Vbeta and 13 Jbeta primers were used. The table came from immunoSEQ multiplex PCR; TCRdb's copy has only in-frame clones and leaves some out. The sample includes 110,000 or so clones, 78% seen only once; the top ten take about 5.7%. The data originate from a study of cytomegalovirus exposure and HLA in healthy donors. Regarding the study as a whole: In most subjects, TCR beta sequences reportedly gave accurate predictions of HLA-A and HLA-B alleles.

Each of the donors was a healthy bone marrow donor. With 2 bases clipped from V and 7 bases from J, the junction kept 14 bases outside the gene matches. Germline V CDR1 and CDR2: GTSNPN, SVGIG (reference sequence). This CDR3 comprises 17 residues. The chain couples TRBV30 to TRBJ1-6; 7 bases agree with TRBD1. This receptor was identified in a male donor in good health and CMV-seronegative. Sequenced input: PBMCs. This CDR3 reads CAWSSKALAGGNSPLHF. The DNA for the CDR3 is TGTGCCTGGAGTTCAAAGGCGCTGGCAGGGGGGAATTCACCCCTCCACTTT.